The source of this T cell receptor (beta chain) is a study of OX40 agonist ivuxolimab in advanced cancers. Germline assignment: CDR1 MDHEN and CDR2 SYDVKM. The CDR3 extends over 14 amino acids. Trimming took off 6 bases at V and 3 bases at J, with 12 bases between the two ends. This table comes from immunoSEQ multiplex PCR, and its TCRdb copy is limited to in-frame clones, with some not included. The sample carries fewer than 100,000 clones, roughly four fifths recorded once. The chain has TRBV28 and TRBJ2-4; D unclear. This sample comprised CD4+ or CD8+ T cells sorted from blood, obtained in a trial of the OX40 agonist ivuxolimab. The receptor was derived from an adult with an advanced solid tumor such as melanoma, head and neck, liver or kidney cancer. In nucleotides, the CDR3 is TGTGCCAGCAGCCAAATTTTAGGCAAAAACATTCAGTACTTC. Protein product: CASSQILGKNIQYF.